This T cell receptor (beta chain) was identified during a study of T cells in tuberculosis. CDR1 and CDR2 from the germline V gene are SGDLS and YYNGEE. V lost 0 bases and J 1 base, leaving 7 bases between the germline ends. The CDR3 length is 15 residues. Regarding the study as a whole: Some low-affinity tetramer-binding T cells may be absent from this sample.

After thawing and overnight rest, PBMC were stained with GMM-loaded CD1B tetramer, viability dye and anti-CD3 for sorting. CD1B tetramers were loaded with Rhodococcus equi-derived C32 glucose monomycolate. TCRdb keeps only in-frame clones here, not all; method: immunoSEQ multiplex PCR. The repertoire has 50,000 or so clones, 88% of them found once; the top ten carry around a fifth. The specimen was CD1b-GMM tetramer-negative cells sorted from PBMCs. This chain uses TRBV9 with TRBJ1-4; a weak D match, TRBD1 (5 bases). This TCR was sampled from an adult woman with latent tuberculosis. In nucleotides, the CDR3 is TGTGCCAGCAGCGTAGGGGGGGTAACTAATGAAAAACTGTTTTTT. Protein: CASSVGGVTNEKLFF.